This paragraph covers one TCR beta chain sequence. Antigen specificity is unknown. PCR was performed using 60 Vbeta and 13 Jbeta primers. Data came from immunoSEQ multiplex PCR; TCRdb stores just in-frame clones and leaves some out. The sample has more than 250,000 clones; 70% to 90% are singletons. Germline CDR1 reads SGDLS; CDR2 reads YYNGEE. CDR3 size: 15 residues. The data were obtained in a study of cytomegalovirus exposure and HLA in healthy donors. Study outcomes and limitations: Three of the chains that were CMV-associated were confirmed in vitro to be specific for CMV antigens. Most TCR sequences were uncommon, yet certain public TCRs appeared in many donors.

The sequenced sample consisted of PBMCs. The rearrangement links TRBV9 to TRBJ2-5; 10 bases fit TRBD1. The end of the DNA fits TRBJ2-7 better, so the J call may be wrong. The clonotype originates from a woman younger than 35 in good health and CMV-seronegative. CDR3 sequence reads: CASSVAGTGAYEQYF. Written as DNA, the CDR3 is TGTGCCAGCAGCGTAGCTGGGACAGGGGCCTACGAGCAGTACTTC.